This TCR beta chain originates from a study of PD-L1 blockade in urothelial cancer (dated by TCRdb to about 2017). Regarding the research as a whole: All patients started therapy around 2014 and received atezolizumab 1,200 mg intravenously every 3 weeks. Blood samples were analyzed at two time points: 3 weeks after treatment start (second dose) and 6 weeks after treatment start. Pretreatment tumor samples, along with matched peripheral blood collected serially before and after atezolizumab treatment, underwent TCR sequencing. Whole exome sequencing and RNA sequencing of pretreatment tumors were performed alongside TCR sequencing in the same patients. About 90% of the 29 patients were males with bladder-origin urothelial cancer, and about 65% of the roughly 30 reported a prior smoking history. An ECOG performance status of 0 or 1 was recorded for the patients, and 0 to 3 prior chemotherapy regimens had been received by the patients. Over 28 patients had pretreatment blood TCR-seq, approximately 24 had at least one posttreatment blood collection, and approximately 24 had tumor TCR-seq. Blood samples gave median yields of about 140,000 T cells and approximately 80,000 unique TCRs, along with a median clonality of approximately 0.08. Under ten patients reached durable clinical benefit, while 20 to 25 patients did not. The study, an exploratory multi-omic analysis, examined somatic, immune and clinical correlates of response to PD-L1 blockade with atezolizumab in urothelial cancer. Durable clinical benefit meant progression-free survival longer than 6 months, and TCR features were also tested against progression-free and overall survival.

Compared with germline, V lacks 3 bases and J lacks 0 bases; bases without a gene match: 6. From its cysteine to its phenylalanine, the CDR3 spans 18 amino acids. Of the read, only the CDR3 DNA is kept; its 54 bases are in frame from base 1. The CDR1 and CDR2 encoded by the germline V gene (reference sequence) are SGHAT and FQDESV. The cohort included 25 to 30 patients with locally advanced or metastatic urothelial carcinoma who were treated at Memorial Sloan Kettering on a trial protocol. Peripheral blood mononuclear cells were collected from each patient pretreatment and during treatment, giving between 1 and 8 total time points per patient. The Qiagen DNeasy Blood extraction kit was used to purify genomic DNA from total PBMCs and tumor samples. PBMCs were collected pretreatment and during treatment, and were isolated and stored as previously described. Synthetic TCR analog templates were spiked into each PCR so that absolute template abundance could be estimated from read counts. TCRbeta CDR3 regions were amplified from genomic DNA with bias-controlled V and J gene primers using the immunoSEQ assay. Sequencing of rearranged TCRbeta segments was performed at approximately 20X coverage. Concerning the study's data processing: Sequencing errors were corrected by clustering and CDR3s were annotated against IMGT to assign V, D and J genes. Out-of-frame and stop-codon sequences were excluded, and only productive TCRbeta rearrangements were used in downstream analyses. To compute clonality, Shannon entropy was normalized by the log of the number of unique productive sequences and then subtracted from one. Clones differing between time points or between blood and tumor were identified by Fisher's exact test with Benjamini-Hochberg correction at adjusted p below 0.01. What TCRdb holds here is the immuneACCESS table cut down to in-frame rearrangements. Part of the clones is not present; checked against another copy, under half of the missing clones reflect an unresolved V gene, and the others are unexplained. The V and J calls and clone size are taken from that table; D and trimming were inferred from the DNA. The sample table records about 110,000 clones; roughly 88% of these occur just once. The biggest ten clones account for about 2.3% of the sample.

The paper's findings and limits, for the study overall: A pretreatment peripheral blood TCR clonality below the median was linked to improved progression-free and overall survival. Among patients with durable benefit, tumor-associated TCR clones showed greater expansion in peripheral blood 3 weeks after treatment started (n of about 20, p = 0.022). Because of the small sample size (n = 29) and the many exploratory analyses performed, the results are intended to be regarded as hypothesis-generating.

On this clone: Its antigen is unknown. Base qualities are not recorded, but no much larger clone differs from it by a single base.

The chain is encoded by TRBV11-1 joined to TRBJ2-3; 13 middle bases align to TRBD2. The TCR originated in a man aged 45-65 years with urothelial cancer. The sequenced sample was PBMCs, obtained around atezolizumab (anti-PD-L1) treatment. The CDR3 protein is CASSFGGTSGTSTDTQYF. The sequence in DNA is TGTGCCAGCAGCTTCGGAGGGACTAGCGGGACTAGCACAGATACGCAGTATTTT. The CDR3, completed at both ends by the reference TRBV11-1 and TRBJ2-3 genes, gives the full variable domain EAEVAQSPRYKITEKSQAVAFWCDPISGHATLYWYRQILGQGPELLVQFQDESVVDDSQLPKDRFSAERLKGVDSTLKIQPAELGDSAMYLCASSFGGTSGTSTDTQYFGPGTRLTVL.